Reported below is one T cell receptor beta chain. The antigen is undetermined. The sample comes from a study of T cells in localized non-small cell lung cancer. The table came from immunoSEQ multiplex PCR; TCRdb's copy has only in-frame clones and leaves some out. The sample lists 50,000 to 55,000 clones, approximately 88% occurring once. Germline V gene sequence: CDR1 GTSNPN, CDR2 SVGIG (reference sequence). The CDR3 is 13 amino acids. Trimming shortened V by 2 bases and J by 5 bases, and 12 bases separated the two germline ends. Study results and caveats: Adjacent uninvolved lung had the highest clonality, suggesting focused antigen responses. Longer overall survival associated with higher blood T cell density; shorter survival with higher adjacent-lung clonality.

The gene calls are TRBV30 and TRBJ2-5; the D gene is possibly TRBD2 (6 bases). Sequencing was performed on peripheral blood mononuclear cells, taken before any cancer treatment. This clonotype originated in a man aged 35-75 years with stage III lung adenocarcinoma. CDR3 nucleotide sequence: TGTGCCTGGAGTTTACTAGCCGGGGAGACCCAGTACTTC. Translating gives CAWSLLAGETQYF. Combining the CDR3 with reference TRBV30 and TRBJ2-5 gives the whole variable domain SQTIHQWPATLVQPVGSPLSLECTVEGTSNPNLYWYRQAAGRGLQLLFYSVGIGQISSEVPQNLSASRPQDRQFILSSKKLLLSDSGFYLCAWSLLAGETQYFGPGTRLLVL.